This is a list of T cell receptor beta chains from one sample in a study of blood T cell repertoires in COVID-19. Sequencing used immunoSEQ multiplex PCR; TCRdb keeps in-frame clones, though not all of them. The table includes about 110,000 clones, 85% to 90% detected once. The sample consisted of peripheral blood. The source of these receptors is a human donor in a cohort sampled during active COVID-19. The conserved cysteine and the conserved F or W are not part of the CDR3 here. The size of a clone is reported for some rows only, either as once, few or many, or as a class for expanded clones.

>TRBV7-9|-|TRBJ2-3
ASSATTYSDTQY
>TRBV7-8|-|TRBJ2-1
ASSLLSVGGPRYNEQF
>TRBV2|once|TRBJ2-1
AKVGPRRTSGRSYNEQF
>TRBV5-1|-|TRBJ1-2
ASREGYRGNYGYT
>TRBV24-1|-|TRBJ1-1
ATSDLAGSEAF
>TRBV5-4|-|TRBJ2-1
ASSLLLADNEQF
>TRBV19|-|TRBJ2-3
ASREGPSTDTQY
>TRBV19|-|TRBJ2-1
ASSIGGRAGRDEQF
>TRBV5-1|-|TRBJ1-6
ASSLGAVNSPLH
>TRBV5-6|few|TRBJ2-2
ASSSAGTGRNTGELF
>TRBV11-2|-|TRBJ2-5
ASSRIGGQETQY
>TRBV6-2/TRBV6-3|-|TRBJ2-3
ASSPRRGGSTDTQY
>TRBV10-2|-|TRBJ2-7
ATAHVTRTYEQY
>TRBV19|-|TRBJ1-3
ASGAAPIRSGNTIY
>TRBV5-4|many|TRBJ1-1
ASSLRQTGNTEAF
>TRBV10-3|-|TRBJ2-3
AISGGTGGVDTQY
>TRBV9|-|TRBJ1-1
ASSVGEGAVGTEAF
>TRBV5-1|-|TRBJ1-4
ASSLGDKNEKLF
>TRBV6-2/TRBV6-3|-|TRBJ2-1
ASSYSTSLSSYNEQF
>TRBV7-9|-|TRBJ2-1
ASSLALAGVRNEQF
>TRBV11-3|-|TRBJ2-1
ASSSQGPYNEQF
>TRBV11-1|few|TRBJ2-1
ASSLRTGEGGIMF
>TRBV5-1|-|TRBJ2-3
ASSLGLSGYTDTQY
>TRBV4-2|-|TRBJ2-1
ASSQSGLAGGTEQF
>TRBV5-1|many|TRBJ2-6
ASTELSGANVLT
>TRBV12-3/TRBV12-4|-|TRBJ2-7
ASSRLERLEQY
>TRBV5-1|-|TRBJ2-1
ASSRRSSGRSNEQF
>TRBV5-1|-|TRBJ2-1
ASSFSGISSYNEQF
>TRBV7-2|-|TRBJ2-5
ASRRRSGGALETQY